Listed below are T cell receptor beta chains from one sample, sequenced in a study of PD-1 blockade in classical Hodgkin lymphoma. Libraries were prepared by immunoSEQ multiplex PCR; TCRdb keeps only in-frame clonotypes and omits some of them. The sample has about 11,000 clones; 76% are singletons. Sequencing was performed on peripheral blood mononuclear cells (PBMCs), taken at baseline. All receptors derive from a human donor with classical Hodgkin lymphoma. The CDR3 runs from the conserved cysteine through the conserved F or W. A D gene is named only where the DNA matches it firmly. Clone size is shown for a subset of rows, as once, few, many or a class of expanded clone.

D gene: TRBD2; J gene: TRBJ2-2; V gene: TRBV7-6; clone size: once; CDR3 DNA: TGTGCCAGCAGCGGGGGGACTAGCGCCGGTGGCACCGGGGAGCTGTTTTTT; CDR3 protein: CASSGGTSAGGTGELFF
D gene: -; J gene: TRBJ1-5; V gene: TRBV4-1; clone size: once; CDR3 DNA: TGCGCCAGCAGCCAAGTATCCGGGACACCCAATCAGCCCCAGCATTTT; CDR3 protein: CASSQVSGTPNQPQHF
D gene: TRBD1; J gene: TRBJ1-1; V gene: TRBV14; clone size: -; CDR3 DNA: TGTGCCAGCAGCCAAGCCGGGACAGGGGGAGCTTTCTTT; CDR3 protein: CASSQAGTGGAFF
D gene: -; J gene: TRBJ1-2; V gene: TRBV5-8; clone size: -; CDR3 DNA: TGTGCCAGCAGCTTGGACAGCTTGGATAACTATGGCTACACCTTC; CDR3 protein: CASSLDSLDNYGYTF
D gene: -; J gene: TRBJ2-2; V gene: TRBV1; clone size: -; CDR3 DNA: TGCACCACCCACGGAGGCACCACCGGGGAGCTGTTTTTT; CDR3 protein: CTTHGGTTGELFF
D gene: -; J gene: TRBJ2-7; V gene: TRBV6-1; clone size: -; CDR3 DNA: TGTGCCAGCAGTGAGGGCAGTTACTACGAGCAGTACTTC; CDR3 protein: CASSEGSYYEQYF
D gene: -; J gene: TRBJ2-5; V gene: TRBV27; clone size: few; CDR3 DNA: TGTGCCAGCAGTCCCGAAGCGGGGACCCAGTACTTC; CDR3 protein: CASSPEAGTQYF
D gene: -; J gene: TRBJ2-7; V gene: TRBV4-2; clone size: -; CDR3 DNA: TGTGCCAGCAGCCAAGATTCCCCAGGGCCCTACGAGCAGTACTTC; CDR3 protein: CASSQDSPGPYEQYF
D gene: -; J gene: TRBJ2-1; V gene: TRBV9; clone size: once; CDR3 DNA: TGTGCCAGCAGCGTAGATGGGGGGGCGAACAATGAGCAGTTCTTC; CDR3 protein: CASSVDGGANNEQFF
D gene: -; J gene: TRBJ2-5; V gene: TRBV28; clone size: -; CDR3 DNA: TGTGCCAGCGGGGGTAGTTCGGAGACCCAGTACTTC; CDR3 protein: CASGGSSETQYF
D gene: TRBD1; J gene: TRBJ1-1; V gene: TRBV27; clone size: -; CDR3 DNA: TGTGCCAGCAGTGCCGGGACAGGGGGAGCTGAAGCTTTCTTT; CDR3 protein: CASSAGTGGAEAFF
D gene: -; J gene: TRBJ2-5; V gene: TRBV5-6; clone size: -; CDR3 DNA: TGTGCCAGCAGCTTGGCAGAGACCCAGTACTTC; CDR3 protein: CASSLAETQYF
D gene: TRBD2; J gene: TRBJ2-2; V gene: TRBV25-1; clone size: -; CDR3 DNA: TGTGCCAGCAGTGAAAGGACTAGCGGGCTAACCGGGGAGCTGTTTTTT; CDR3 protein: CASSERTSGLTGELFF
D gene: -; J gene: TRBJ2-5; V gene: TRBV5-4; clone size: -; CDR3 DNA: TGTGCCAGCAGCATTAGCGGACAAGAGACCCAGTACTTC; CDR3 protein: CASSISGQETQYF
D gene: -; J gene: TRBJ2-1; V gene: TRBV4-1; clone size: few; CDR3 DNA: TGCGCCAGCAGCCAACTTCTAGTAAATGAGCAGTTCTTC; CDR3 protein: CASSQLLVNEQFF
D gene: -; J gene: TRBJ2-1; V gene: TRBV4-1; clone size: -; CDR3 DNA: TGCGCCAGCAGCCGGGACTTTGTTGAGCAGTTCTTC; CDR3 protein: CASSRDFVEQFF
D gene: TRBD1; J gene: TRBJ2-2; V gene: TRBV7-8; clone size: few; CDR3 DNA: TGTGCCAGCAGGGGTGGGACAGGGAGCACCGGGGAGCTGTTTTTT; CDR3 protein: CASRGGTGSTGELFF
D gene: TRBD2; J gene: TRBJ2-1; V gene: TRBV7-2; clone size: -; CDR3 DNA: TGTGCCAGCAGCTTAGAGGGGACTAGCGGGAGGTTCTACAATGAGCAGTTCTTC; CDR3 protein: CASSLEGTSGRFYNEQFF
D gene: -; J gene: TRBJ2-7; V gene: TRBV28; clone size: -; CDR3 DNA: TGTGCCAGCAGCCTCCAATACGAGCAGTACTTC; CDR3 protein: CASSLQYEQYF
D gene: TRBD1; J gene: TRBJ2-7; V gene: TRBV2; clone size: -; CDR3 DNA: TGTGCCAGCAGCGTTAGGGGGCAGTACGAGCAGTACTTC; CDR3 protein: CASSVRGQYEQYF
D gene: TRBD2; J gene: TRBJ2-7; V gene: TRBV9; clone size: -; CDR3 DNA: TGTGCCAGCAGCGGGACTAGCGGGAGGGCCGGTGAGCAGTACTTC; CDR3 protein: CASSGTSGRAGEQYF
D gene: TRBD1; J gene: TRBJ2-5; V gene: TRBV15; clone size: few; CDR3 DNA: TGTGCCACCAGCAGACCTGACCGGGACAGAGAGACCCAGTACTTC; CDR3 protein: CATSRPDRDRETQYF
D gene: -; J gene: TRBJ1-1; V gene: TRBV5-6; clone size: -; CDR3 DNA: TGTGCCAGCAGCTTCGGGCCGTACAGTAACACTGAAGCTTTCTTT; CDR3 protein: CASSFGPYSNTEAFF
D gene: -; J gene: TRBJ2-5; V gene: TRBV14; clone size: -; CDR3 DNA: TGTGCCAGCAGCCAAGGCTGGGGGCCGGCTTATGAGCAGTACTTC; CDR3 protein: CASSQGWGPAYEQYF
D gene: -; J gene: TRBJ1-1; V gene: TRBV19; clone size: -; CDR3 DNA: TGTGCCAGTACCATGGGGAACAGGGATGTCACTGAAGCTTTCTTT; CDR3 protein: CASTMGNRDVTEAFF
D gene: TRBD1; J gene: TRBJ2-2; V gene: TRBV5-1; clone size: -; CDR3 DNA: TGCGCCAGCAGCCAGACAAGGACAGGCGGGAACACCGGGGAGCTGTTTTTT; CDR3 protein: CASSQTRTGGNTGELFF
D gene: TRBD1; J gene: TRBJ2-7; V gene: TRBV5-1; clone size: -; CDR3 DNA: TGCGCCAGCAGCTTGACGGGACAGACCTACGAGCAGTACTTC; CDR3 protein: CASSLTGQTYEQYF
D gene: -; J gene: TRBJ2-3; V gene: TRBV18; clone size: once; CDR3 DNA: TGTGCCAGCTCACTGTTAGTTGGGGATACGCAGTATTTT; CDR3 protein: CASSLLVGDTQYF
D gene: TRBD1; J gene: TRBJ2-7; V gene: TRBV2; clone size: few; CDR3 DNA: TGTGCCAGCAGTACGTCCGGGACAGGGTCCTACGAGCAGTACTTC; CDR3 protein: CASSTSGTGSYEQYF
D gene: -; J gene: TRBJ2-7; V gene: TRBV28; clone size: -; CDR3 DNA: TGTGCCAGCAGTTTAACCCTCCCCTACGAGCAGTACTTC; CDR3 protein: CASSLTLPYEQYF
D gene: -; J gene: TRBJ1-1; V gene: TRBV10-1; clone size: -; CDR3 DNA: TGCGCCAGCAGGCGGGACCTCGGCGACACTGAAGCTTTCTTT; CDR3 protein: CASRRDLGDTEAFF
D gene: TRBD2; J gene: TRBJ2-2; V gene: TRBV7-7; clone size: -; CDR3 DNA: TGTGCTAGCAGCGCGACTCTAGCGGGAACGAACACCGGGGAGCTGTTTTTT; CDR3 protein: CASSATLAGTNTGELFF
D gene: -; J gene: TRBJ2-1; V gene: TRBV7-9; clone size: -; CDR3 DNA: TGTGCCAGCAAACTTGGTAGTCACGGTTCCTACAATGAGCAGTTCTTC; CDR3 protein: CASKLGSHGSYNEQFF
D gene: -; J gene: TRBJ2-3; V gene: TRBV9; clone size: -; CDR3 DNA: TGTGCCAGCAGCACCCTGAGTAGGGGGGCAGATACGCAGTATTTT; CDR3 protein: CASSTLSRGADTQYF
D gene: -; J gene: TRBJ2-3; V gene: TRBV6-6; clone size: -; CDR3 DNA: TGTGCCAGCAGCTTGGGGACCATCACAGATACGCAGTATTTT; CDR3 protein: CASSLGTITDTQYF
D gene: -; J gene: TRBJ1-3; V gene: TRBV19; clone size: -; CDR3 DNA: TGTGCCAGTAGTATCTGGGGCTCTGGAAACACCATATATTTT; CDR3 protein: CASSIWGSGNTIYF
D gene: -; J gene: TRBJ1-4; V gene: TRBV18; clone size: -; CDR3 DNA: TGTGCCAGCTCAAGAGACAGACCCCCGAATGAAAAACTGTTTTTT; CDR3 protein: CASSRDRPPNEKLFF
D gene: -; J gene: TRBJ1-4; V gene: TRBV18; clone size: -; CDR3 DNA: TGTGCCAGCTCACCTCCGACCACAGGGCGGGAAAAACTGTTTTTT; CDR3 protein: CASSPPTTGREKLFF
D gene: TRBD2; J gene: TRBJ2-7; V gene: TRBV19; clone size: -; CDR3 DNA: TGTGCCAGTAGCACCGGGACTAGCGGGTCGGGCGAGCAGTACTTC; CDR3 protein: CASSTGTSGSGEQYF
D gene: -; J gene: TRBJ1-4; V gene: TRBV14; clone size: -; CDR3 DNA: TGTGCCAGCAGCAAGTACAACGCGGGGGAAAAACTGTTTTTT; CDR3 protein: CASSKYNAGEKLFF
D gene: -; J gene: TRBJ2-1; V gene: TRBV9; clone size: -; CDR3 DNA: TGTGCCAGCAGCGTAGGTGCCAGTACTGCCTACAATGAGCAGTTCTTC; CDR3 protein: CASSVGASTAYNEQFF